This TCR beta chain was retrieved from a study of neoadjuvant anti-PD-1 for oral cavity cancer. The time point is: after neoadjuvant nivolumab, at surgical resection. Per the germline V gene, CDR1 is SGHTA and CDR2 is FQGNSA. This CDR3 has 15 amino acids. Trimming took off 6 bases at V and 2 bases at J, with 17 bases between the two ends. The data were produced by immunoSEQ multiplex PCR, yet TCRdb's version contains in-frame clones alone and is incomplete. The data contain 9,500 to 15,000 clones, about two thirds of them singletons. This sample comprised PBMCs, obtained after nivolumab (anti-PD-1) treatment. V gene TRBV7-2 combines with J gene TRBJ2-7; unclear D gene. This clonotype was sampled from a person between 40 and 80 years old with oral cavity squamous cell carcinoma. The DNA of the CDR3 is TGTGCCAGCAGGTCCCCCCGCCCCCCAACCTACGAGCAGTACTTC. Translation: CASRSPRPPTYEQYF. The full variable domain, its missing parts supplied by reference TRBV7-2 and TRBJ2-7, is GAGVSQSPSNKVTEKGKDVELRCDPISGHTALYWYRQSLGQGLEFLIYFQGNSAPDKSGLPSDRFSAERTGGSVSTLTIQRTQQEDSAVYLCASRSPRPPTYEQYFGPGTRLTVT.